Below are 9 T cell receptor beta chains sequenced from a single sample in a study of blood T cell repertoires in COVID-19. This table comes from immunoSEQ multiplex PCR, and its TCRdb copy is limited to in-frame clones, with some not included. The sample includes around 250,000 clones, about 87% seen only once; the top ten take just over 0.85%. Input material: PBMCs or T cells enriched from blood (not recorded which). The receptors were gathered from a man aged 50-59 years who had been exposed to COVID-19.

The V gene is TRBV9, the J gene TRBJ1-1; 7 bases match TRBD1. V was clipped by 3 bases and J by 7 bases; unmatched bases: 6. Germline values: CDR1 SGDLS, CDR2 YYNGEE. The CDR3 has 13 residues. CDR3 in amino acids: CASSEGGPDEAFF. The CDR3 nucleotides read TGTGCCAGCAGCGAAGGGGGCCCCGATGAAGCTTTCTTT.

V usage is TRBV28 and J usage is TRBJ1-1; 10 bases align to TRBD1. The CDR3 is 14 residues long. V dropped 4 bases and J dropped 5; count of bases not matched to a gene: 4. Germline CDR1 reads MDHEN; CDR2 reads SYDVKM. CDR3 nucleotide sequence: TGTGCCAGCAGTTCGCCGGGACAGGGGACTGAAGCTTTCTTT. Its protein product is CASSSPGQGTEAFF.

This chain links TRBV11-3 with TRBJ1-4; D may be TRBD1 (5 bases). V was cut by 7 bases and J by 8 bases, with 20 bases left in between. The germline gives CDR1 SGHNT, CDR2 YENEEA. The CDR3 spans 15 residues. The CDR3 DNA is TGTGCCAGCACCCCTCAACAGGATGGTGGGGAAAAACTGTTTTTT. It is translated as CASTPQQDGGEKLFF.

The chain employs TRBV30 and TRBJ2-7, with D possibly matching TRBD1 (6 bases). The CDR3 consists of 15 residues. Trimming stripped 2 bases from V and 2 bases from J, with 16 bases between. The germline V gene has CDR1 GTSNPN and CDR2 SVGIG (reference sequence). In nucleotides, the CDR3 is TGTGCCTGGAGTAAAAACAGGGTAGGCCCCTACGAGCAGTACTTC. It is translated as CAWSKNRVGPYEQYF.

The gene calls are TRBV5-1 and TRBJ1-4; D gene unclear. Trimming removed 4 bases at V and 7 bases at J, with 11 bases between. Germline loops: CDR1 SGHRS, CDR2 YFSETQ. The CDR3 runs 13 residues. The CDR3 bases are TGCGCCAGCAGCGTTGGAGGTAGTGAAAAACTGTTTTTT. Amino acids: CASSVGGSEKLFF. Complete variable domain (other parts from reference TRBV5-1 and TRBJ1-4): KAGVTQTPRYLIKTRGQQVTLSCSPISGHRSVSWYQQTPGQGLQFLFEYFSETQRNKGNFPGRFSGRQFSNSRSEMNVSTLELGDSALYLCASSVGGSEKLFFGSGTQLSVL.

The sample holds a few counts of this clone. The V call is TRBV5-1, the J call TRBJ1-1; 9 nucleotides align to TRBD1. The V gene end was trimmed by 0 bases and the J gene end by 4 bases; junction bases not matched to a gene: 10. Germline V gene data show CDR1 as SGHRS and CDR2 as YFSETQ. This CDR3 region has 17 residues. CDR3 region: CASSLATGGGFGTEAFF. CDR3 coding DNA: TGCGCCAGCAGCTTGGCCACAGGGGGCGGGTTTGGCACTGAAGCTTTCTTT.

V and J are TRBV6-5 and TRBJ1-2; D unclear. Germline V gives CDR1 MNHEY, CDR2 SVGAGI. V lost 9 bases to trimming and J lost 1 base, with 9 bases between them. This CDR3 is built from 12 residues. CDR3 amino acids: CARGRDNYGYTF. In nucleotides, the CDR3 is TGTGCCAGGGGCCGGGATAACTATGGCTACACCTTC.

This sequence joins TRBV30 and TRBJ1-5; D gene unclear. V lost 1 base and J 3 bases, leaving 10 bases between the germline ends. The germline gives CDR1 GTSNPN, CDR2 SVGIG (reference sequence). The CDR3 is 14 residues long. In DNA, the CDR3 is TGTGCCTGGAGTGATTTTGAGATCAATCAGCCCCAGCATTTT. The encoded protein is CAWSDFEINQPQHF. The full variable domain, in which reference TRBV30 and TRBJ1-5 provide the parts outside the CDR3, is SQTIHQWPATLVQPVGSPLSLECTVEGTSNPNLYWYRQAAGRGLQLLFYSVGIGQISSEVPQNLSASRPQDRQFILSSKKLLLSDSGFYLCAWSDFEINQPQHFGDGTRLSIL.

CDR3 nucleotide sequence: TGCGCCAGCAGCTTCGGGGGGCGTCTAGAGACCCAGTACTTC. Translating gives CASSFGGRLETQYF. The rearrangement links TRBV5-1 to TRBJ2-5; TRBD2 might be the D (7 bases). This CDR3 is 14 amino acids long. Per germline, CDR1 SGHRS and CDR2 YFSETQ. V was clipped by 2 bases and J by 4 bases, with 12 bases between them.